In its sample, the clone carrying this T cell receptor (beta chain) was seen a few times. Its ends do not fully match the called genes, so a read error is possible. This sample stems from a study of T-cell reconstitution after alpha-beta-depleted transplantation in children. CDR1 is SEHNR and CDR2 is FQNEAQ in the germline V gene (reference sequence). The CDR3 is 12 residues long. The library targeted TCRbeta and was prepared with unique molecular identifiers. TCRdb used MiXCR to reprocess the PCR reads, holding one entry per CDR3 protein. The repertoire holds about 690,000 distinct CDR3 sequences, with over 15% as singletons.

The specimen was PBMCs from the stem cell graft donor, collected from the stem cell graft. V and J are TRBV7-9 and TRBJ2-7, with 7 bases fitting TRBD1. This clonotype originated in a human donor who donated a stem cell graft to a child with acute myeloid leukemia. CDR3: CASSLAGQPGDF. DNA for the CDR3: TGTGCCAGCAGCTTAGCGGGACAGCCCGGGGACTTC.